The 30 T cell receptor beta chains below all came from one sample that was sequenced in a study of control samples from healthy donors and cancer patients. The protocol was immunoSEQ multiplex PCR, while the TCRdb copy is restricted to in-frame clones and leaves out a portion. Here the sample spans tens of thousands of clones, roughly four fifths being singletons. Sequencing was carried out using blood. The receptors derive from a woman aged 60-70 years in good health.

J is TRBJ2-2 and V is TRBV5-4, with 13 bases lining up with TRBD2. V shed 3 bases, J shed 7 bases, and the junction held 6 bases outside the gene matches. The germline V gene encodes CDR1 SGHNT and CDR2 YYREEE (reference sequence). This CDR3 region has 16 residues. CDR3 loop: CASSSGLAGVNGELFF. In DNA form, the CDR3 reads TGTGCCAGCAGCTCCGGACTAGCGGGAGTCAACGGGGAGCTGTTTTTT.

This clone was counted once. The chain joins TRBV7-2 to TRBJ1-1; no reliable D call. Trimming stripped 5 bases from V and 5 bases from J, with 15 bases between. Germline V gene sequence: CDR1 SGHTA, CDR2 FQGNSA. The CDR3 runs 14 residues. The CDR3 region has the DNA TGTGCCAGCAGCCCACCAACCCTTAGGACTGAAGCTTTCTTT. This encodes CASSPPTLRTEAFF.

The rearrangement links TRBV6-2 or TRBV6-3 to TRBJ2-1, with TRBD2 identical over 10 bases. The CDR3 has 15 amino acids. Losses at the gene ends were 6 bases for V and 9 bases for J; bases not matched to a gene: 11. From germline, CDR1 is MNHEY and CDR2 SVGEGT. For the CDR3, the DNA is TGTGCCAGCAGCTCCGAGGGACTAGCGTTATCTGAGCAGTTCTTC. Translation: CASSSEGLALSEQFF.

V and J are TRBV7-2 and TRBJ2-6; TRBD1 or TRBD2 may be the D gene (5 bases each). The CDR3 loop spans 16 amino acids. V lost 5 bases and J lost 3, with 14 bases in between. Germline V gene sequence: CDR1 SGHTA, CDR2 FQGNSA. The chain's CDR3 is CASSLLGVGGANVLTF. In DNA, the CDR3 is TGTGCCAGCAGCCTCCTGGGGGTGGGTGGGGCCAACGTCCTGACTTTC. The entire variable domain, with the rest obtained from reference TRBV7-2 and TRBJ2-6, is as follows: GAGVSQSPSNKVTEKGKDVELRCDPISGHTALYWYRQSLGQGLEFLIYFQGNSAPDKSGLPSDRFSAERTGGSVSTLTIQRTQQEDSAVYLCASSLLGVGGANVLTFGAGSRLTVL.

CDR3: CASSRSRGTEAFF. The DNA of the CDR3 is TGCGCCAGCAGCCGCTCCAGGGGCACTGAAGCTTTCTTT. J is TRBJ1-1 and V is TRBV5-1; D may be TRBD1 (6 bases). Germline CDR1 is SGHRS and CDR2 is YFSETQ. There are 13 residues in the CDR3. Trimming took off 4 bases at V and 4 bases at J, with 11 bases between the two ends.

V and J are TRBV27 and TRBJ1-5; 7 bases are a match to TRBD1. The germline gives CDR1 MNHEY, CDR2 SMNVEV (reference sequence). The CDR3 runs 14 residues. V trimming: 5 bases; J trimming: 6 bases; junction bases outside the gene matches: 7. The CDR3 sequence: CASSLRQGGQPQHF. In DNA, the CDR3 is TGTGCCAGCAGTCTCCGACAGGGAGGTCAGCCCCAGCATTTT.

The chain recombines TRBV5-6 with TRBJ2-1; no firm D call. Germline CDR1 reads SGHDT; CDR2 reads YYEEEE. Deletions cut 5 bases from V and 0 bases from J, with 18 bases between. This CDR3 spans 17 amino acids. The CDR3 here is CASSSTGLASSYNEQFF. As DNA, the CDR3 is TGTGCCAGCAGTTCTACTGGTCTGGCCAGCTCCTACAATGAGCAGTTCTTC.

The rearrangement uses TRBV11-2 and TRBJ2-1; a possible D gene is TRBD2 (5 bases). The CDR3 is 15 amino acids. Germline lookup yields CDR1 SGHAT and CDR2 FQNNGV. The V gene lost 0 bases and the J gene lost 8 bases, with 14 bases spanning the gap. The CDR3 loop is CASSLDEGVTDEQFF. The CDR3 region has the DNA TGTGCCAGCAGCTTAGATGAGGGCGTAACCGATGAGCAGTTCTTC.

This chain links TRBV6-1 with TRBJ1-1, with D possibly being TRBD1 (6 bases). V lost 0 bases to trimming and J lost 5 bases, with 16 bases between them. The CDR3 is 16 residues long. Germline CDR1 and CDR2: MNHNS and SASEGT. CDR3: CASSEAGGAWRTEAFF. CDR3 nucleotides: TGTGCCAGCAGTGAAGCGGGGGGCGCGTGGAGGACTGAAGCTTTCTTT.

CDR3 sequence: CASSEAMGQPQHF. The CDR3 bases are TGTGCCAGCAGTGAAGCTATGGGACAGCCCCAGCATTTT. This chain uses TRBV6-1 with TRBJ1-5; no clear D gene. Looked up from germline, CDR1 is MNHNS and CDR2 is SASEGT. The V end was cut by 0 bases, the J end by 7 bases, with 7 bases between. This CDR3 has 13 amino acids.

The genes are TRBV27 and TRBJ1-6; perhaps TRBD1 as D (6 bases). Germline V gene sequence: CDR1 MNHEY, CDR2 SMNVEV (reference sequence). CDR3 length equals 14 residues. The V end was cut by 5 bases, the J end by 8 bases, with 13 bases between. The CDR3 DNA is TGTGCCAGCAGTGCAGGGACAAGTGATTCACCCCTCCACTTT. This translates into CASSAGTSDSPLHF.

In this sample, this clone turned up a few times. One junction end does not reproduce the germline sequence, and a read error may be involved. The chain is built from TRBV7-7 and TRBJ2-2; D gene uncertain. Per germline, CDR1 SSHAT and CDR2 FNYEAQ (reference sequence). There are 14 residues in the CDR3. The CDR3 spells CASSLSLNAGELFF. CDR3 DNA: TGTGCTAGCAGCCTCTCGTTGAACGCCGGGGAGCTGTTTTTT.

The chain combines TRBV6-1 with TRBJ1-6; D might be TRBD1 (5 bases). There are 17 residues in the CDR3. The V end was cut by 3 bases, the J end by 2 bases, with 14 bases between. CDR1 is MNHNS and CDR2 is SASEGT in the germline V gene. Here the CDR3 DNA reads TGTGCCAGCAGTGAGAGAGGTGGAGGGGCCTATAATTCACCCCTCCACTTT. Its translation: CASSERGGGAYNSPLHF.

This clone was found a few times. The V call is TRBV18, the J call TRBJ2-2; D not resolved. The CDR3 contains 16 residues. The germline gives CDR1 KGHSH, CDR2 LQKENI. The V end was cut by 0 bases, the J end by 2 bases, with 10 bases between. The CDR3 loop is CASSPPGVYNTGELFF. The CDR3 nucleotides are TGTGCCAGCTCACCACCAGGCGTTTACAACACCGGGGAGCTGTTTTTT.

The chain uses TRBV6-5 and TRBJ2-2; TRBD2 is a possible D gene (6 bases). V lost 6 bases to trimming and J lost 4 bases, with 15 bases between them. The CDR3 extends over 15 amino acids. CDR1 is MNHEY and CDR2 is SVGAGI in the germline V gene. For the CDR3, the DNA is TGTGCCAGCAGCGTCGGGACTCTTGCCACCGGGGAGCTGTTTTTT. Encoded protein: CASSVGTLATGELFF.

V usage is TRBV6-1 and J usage is TRBJ1-2; 7 nucleotides match TRBD1. Trimming took 0 bases from V and 8 from J; bases not matched to a gene: 9. The germline V gene has CDR1 MNHNS and CDR2 SASEGT. The CDR3 totals 15 residues. The CDR3 spells CASSEARGGIGGYTF. The CDR3 region has the DNA TGTGCCAGCAGTGAAGCCAGGGGGGGTATTGGCGGCTACACCTTC.

The chain has TRBV24-1 and TRBJ2-5; 7 nucleotides line up with TRBD2. Unmatched junction bases numbered 9, after V lost 1 base and J lost 2 bases. The CDR3 is 17 amino acids. Germline CDR1 is KGHDR and CDR2 is SFDVKD. DNA for the CDR3: TGTGCCACCAGTGATTTTGAGGGACGCGGGAGACAAGAGACCCAGTACTTC. Residues: CATSDFEGRGRQETQYF.

The CDR3 coding sequence is TGTGCCAGCAGTCCAGTGACCACAGATACGCAGTATTTT. Residues: CASSPVTTDTQYF. The chain couples TRBV12-3 or TRBV12-4 to TRBJ2-3, with D unresolved. The V gene lost 5 bases and the J gene lost 2 bases, with 8 bases spanning the gap. This CDR3 region has 13 residues.

The chain recombines TRBV19 with TRBJ2-1, with D possibly TRBD2 on 9 matching bases. This CDR3 region has 15 residues. Per the germline V gene, CDR1 is LNHDA and CDR2 is SQIVND (reference sequence). Trimming took off 5 bases at V and 7 bases at J, with 18 bases between the two ends. The chain's CDR3 is CASSSLAGQDNEQFF. CDR3 bases: TGTGCCAGTAGTTCTCTAGCGGGACAGGATAATGAGCAGTTCTTC.

This chain links TRBV7-6 with TRBJ2-2, with D unresolved. CDR1 is SGHVS, CDR2 FNYEAQ, per germline. The CDR3 has 15 amino acids. The V end lost 0 bases, the J end lost 1 base, and 6 bases lay between the germline ends. CDR3 in amino acids: CASSLATLNTGELFF. CDR3 DNA: TGTGCCAGCAGCTTAGCGACACTGAACACCGGGGAGCTGTTTTTT. Using reference TRBV7-6 and TRBJ2-2 for the parts outside the CDR3, the full variable domain is GAGVSQSPRYKVTKRGQDVALRCDPISGHVSLYWYRQALGQGPEFLTYFNYEAQQDKSGLPNDRFSAERPEGSISTLTIQRTEQRDSAMYRCASSLATLNTGELFFGEGSRLTVL.

This clone was seen only a few times. The chain carries TRBV27 and TRBJ2-3; TRBD2 is a possible D gene (5 bases). The ends were cut back, 1 base at V and 6 bases at J, with 11 bases in the middle. From germline, CDR1 is MNHEY and CDR2 SMNVEV (reference sequence). This CDR3 is 14 amino acids long. The CDR3, as DNA: TGTGCCAGCAGTTTATGGGGAGCAGAGGATACGCAGTATTTT. This sequence encodes CASSLWGAEDTQYF.

The CDR3 spells CAISGSGRDTQYF. The CDR3 DNA is TGTGCCATCAGTGGGTCGGGCAGGGATACGCAGTATTTT. The chain couples TRBV10-3 to TRBJ2-3; D call uncertain. Trimming stripped 4 bases from V and 6 bases from J, with 11 bases between. The CDR3 has 13 amino acids. The V gene's germline CDR1 is ENHRY and CDR2 SYGVKD.

This clone occurred once. This chain joins TRBV27 and TRBJ2-7; D call uncertain. Germline V gene sequence: CDR1 MNHEY, CDR2 SMNVEV (reference sequence). The V and J ends lost 0 bases and 2 bases respectively, with 5 bases between them. The CDR3 length is 13 residues. The CDR3 sequence is CASSLSPTYEQYF. The CDR3 region has the DNA TGTGCCAGCAGTTTATCCCCTACCTACGAGCAGTACTTC.

V usage is TRBV21-1 and J usage is TRBJ2-5; the table assigns TRBD1, which was not confirmed against the DNA. TRBV21-1 counts as a pseudogene. This CDR3 comprises 15 residues. The CDR3: CASSKGTEQQETQYF. The CDR3 nucleotides are TGTGCCAGCAGCAAAGGAACAGAACAACAAGAGACCCAGTACTTC.

This rearrangement joins TRBV29-1 to TRBJ1-1; TRBD1 might be the D (6 bases). The CDR3 contains 12 residues. Trimming stripped 4 bases from V and 10 bases from J, with 16 bases between. CDR1 is SQVTM, CDR2 ANQGSEA, per germline. Here the CDR3 DNA reads TGCAGCGTTGTTGGTCAGGGGCTTGGAGCTTTCTTT. This translates into CSVVGQGLGAFF.

This rearrangement joins TRBV15 to TRBJ1-5; D is undetermined. The ends were cut back, 1 base at V and 2 bases at J, with 9 bases in the middle. The germline CDR1 and CDR2 sequences are LNHNV and YYDKDF (reference sequence). The CDR3 has 15 residues. CDR3 DNA sequence: TGTGCCACCAGCAGAGTACGGGCTGGCAATCAGCCCCAGCATTTT. Its translation: CATSRVRAGNQPQHF.

The V call is TRBV3-1 (or the pseudogene TRBV3-2), the J call TRBJ2-7; D not resolved. Trimming took off 3 bases at V and 0 bases at J, with 6 bases between the two ends. CDR3 size: 13 residues. CDR1 and CDR2 from the germline V gene are LGHDT and YNNKEL (reference sequence). Written as DNA, the CDR3 is TGTGCCAGCAGCCAGCAGAGCTCCTACGAGCAGTACTTC. This sequence encodes CASSQQSSYEQYF.

J is TRBJ2-7 and V is TRBV7-9; D is possibly TRBD2 (6 bases). Deletions cut 5 bases from V and 2 bases from J, with 10 bases between. The CDR3 covers 13 residues. Germline V lookup: CDR1 SEHNR, CDR2 FQNEAQ (reference sequence). CDR3 protein: CASSIGGAYEQYF. The CDR3 DNA sequence: TGTGCCAGCAGCATCGGGGGAGCCTACGAGCAGTACTTC.

V is TRBV27 and J is TRBJ2-7; 7 nucleotides match TRBD2. There are 13 residues in the CDR3. The germline V gene has CDR1 MNHEY and CDR2 SMNVEV (reference sequence). With 7 bases clipped from V and 3 bases from J, the junction kept 6 bases outside the gene matches. In DNA form, the CDR3 reads TGTGCCAGCATGGGGAGGGCAGACTACGAGCAGTACTTC. Translating gives CASMGRADYEQYF.

The gene calls are TRBV11-3 and TRBJ2-5; 7 positions agree with TRBD1. The junction had 10 bases not matched to a gene; V was cut back by 1 base and J by 2 bases. This CDR3 comprises 17 residues. Germline lookup yields CDR1 SGHNT and CDR2 YENEEA. CDR3 region: CASSLAPTGQSQETQYF. The CDR3 nucleotides are TGTGCCAGCAGCTTAGCACCAACGGGACAGTCACAAGAGACCCAGTACTTC.